This TCR beta chain was captured in a study of cytomegalovirus exposure and HLA in healthy donors. Study background: Around 190 million T cells yielded roughly 100 million unique TCR beta sequences, as an earlier analysis found. Falling in the Caucasian-associated ancestry cluster were about four fifths of 300 to 500 genotyped donors. Findings and caveats of the study: Highest at DRB1 and lowest at HLA-C, TCR association rates differed among HLA loci in a later analysis. TCR beta chain V- and J-gene trimming was linked, in a later analysis, to a missense variant in DCLRE1C.

60 Vbeta and 13 Jbeta primers were used in PCR. Repertoires were generated with immunoSEQ multiplex PCR, while TCRdb's copy carries only in-frame clones and drops some. The sample includes 150,000 to 200,000 clones, around nine tenths of them seen just once. Germline V CDR1 and CDR2: MNHEY, SVGAGI. Trimming took off 5 bases at V and 5 bases at J, with 13 bases between the two ends. There are 14 residues in the CDR3. Turning to this clone: Its antigen remains unidentified.

The sequenced sample consisted of PBMCs. This receptor was identified in a woman aged 18-35 years in good health and CMV-seronegative. The V and J genes are TRBV6-5 and TRBJ2-1, with TRBD2 as a possible D gene (6 bases). CDR3 sequence reads: CASSLGGPHNEQFF. The CDR3 DNA follows: TGTGCCAGCAGTCTAGGAGGGCCCCACAATGAGCAGTTCTTC.